This T cell receptor (beta chain) was profiled in a study of cytotoxic CD8 clonotypes in ibrutinib-treated CLL. Study summary: Productive templates per sample averaged roughly 260,000; productive rearrangements, just under 95,000.

Sequenced by immunoSEQ multiplex PCR; TCRdb stores in-frame clones only, minus some. The table has roughly 100,000 clones, 70% to 85% seen once. Notes on the study in general: Rare overall, public clonotypes shrank or held steady under therapy. Clonality rose at ibrutinib response, held steady in sustained remission, and fell toward baseline at progression.

Concerning this clone: Its specificity is unknown.

In germline, CDR1 is LGHNA, CDR2 YNFKEQ. The CDR3 has 16 amino acids. The V end was cut by 0 bases, the J end by 2 bases, with 14 bases between. The input for sequencing was PBMCs, taken after 12 months of ibrutinib treatment. This chain uses TRBV4-2 with TRBJ2-7, with D tentatively TRBD1 or TRBD2 (6 bases each). This receptor was taken from a human donor with chronic lymphocytic leukemia. The CDR3: CASSQDGAGEAYEQYF. The CDR3 DNA reads as TGTGCCAGCAGCCAAGATGGGGCAGGGGAGGCCTACGAGCAGTACTTC.